One and the same sample provided the 20 T cell receptor beta chains below, sequenced in a study of regulatory T cells in long-lasting Graves disease (dated by TCRdb to the early 2020s). The time point label of this sample denotes: newly diagnosed GD, antithyroid drugs for less than 3 months. For both TCR sequencing and RNA sequencing, RNA was extracted from PBMCs using TRIzol. The library was produced with multiplex PCR. The sequencer was an Illumina HiSeq 4000. CDR3 regions were amplified by Arm-PCR with iRepertoire HTBI primers to construct TCR beta libraries. TCRdb redid the processing of the public reads, applying fastp at Q25 and MiXCR, and retained in-frame beta chains. Records with the same CDR3 protein are collapsed into one entry carrying the most frequent genes and DNA. The sample profile shows roughly 420,000 distinct CDR3 sequences; around 15% of them were found once. Jointly, the top ten make up roughly 10% of the sample.

This same sample was also taken into another study, of T cells in Graves' hyperthyroidism and ophthalmopathy.

The starting material was peripheral blood mononuclear cells (PBMCs), obtained at new diagnosis, from a patient treated with antithyroid drugs. Receptors were obtained from a woman aged 30 to 39 with Graves disease. Donor details come from another sample of the same person, matched by shared clones.

This clonotype turned up a few times. The rearrangement uses TRBV7-9 and TRBJ2-1, with D possibly being TRBD2 (6 bases). The CDR3 is 13 residues long. Germline values: CDR1 SEHNR, CDR2 FQNEAQ (reference sequence). Trimming left V 8 bases short and J 10 bases short, with 18 bases between. CDR3 residues: CASPFNGGEEQFF. DNA of the CDR3: TGTGCCAGCCCCTTTAACGGAGGGGAAGAGCAGTTCTTC.

CDR3 region: CASSLSDGNQPQHF. The CDR3 DNA reads as TGTGCCAGCAGCTTGTCGGATGGCAATCAGCCCCAGCATTTT. The rearrangement joins TRBV7-3 to TRBJ1-5; no clear D gene. The CDR3 runs 14 residues. Trimming pared 3 bases from V and 2 bases from J, leaving 8 bases between. Germline V gene data show CDR1 as SGHTA and CDR2 as FQGTGA.

As regards this clonotype: As the CDR3 is not closed by the conserved phenylalanine or tryptophan, this likely results from a read error. The chain recombines TRBV5-1 with TRBJ1-5; 12 bases align to TRBD1. This CDR3 spans 16 amino acids. CDR1 and CDR2 from the germline V gene are SGHRS and YFSETQ. Trimming removed 7 bases from V and 6 bases from J; junction bases left unmatched: 11. The CDR3 spells CASSPGQGAFGQPQHL. The CDR3 nucleotides read TGCGCCAGCTCCCCGGGACAGGGGGCGTTTGGTCAGCCCCAGCATTTG.

The rearrangement uses TRBV6-1 and TRBJ2-1, with 12 bases identical to TRBD2. The V segment lost 3 bases and the J segment 6 bases; nucleotides outside the gene matches: 3. The germline V gene has CDR1 MNHNS and CDR2 SASEGT. The CDR3 has 15 amino acids. CDR3 loop: CASSDLTSGGNEQFF. The CDR3 region has the DNA TGTGCCAGCAGTGACCTGACTAGCGGGGGCAATGAGCAGTTCTTC.

This clonotype was counted ten times or more. The DNA of the CDR3 is TGTGCCATCAGCCCACAACAGGGGTCGAGAGATACGCAGTATTTT. It yields the protein CAISPQQGSRDTQYF. This rearrangement joins TRBV10-3 to TRBJ2-3; 7 bases map to TRBD1. This CDR3 is 15 amino acids long. Germline loops: CDR1 ENHRY, CDR2 SYGVKD. Trimming removed 6 bases from V and 5 bases from J; junction bases left unmatched: 11.

The chain uses TRBV2 and TRBJ2-6; no firm D call. The CDR3 length is 14 residues. CDR1 is SNHLY and CDR2 is FYNNEI in the germline V gene. V lost 8 bases and J lost 0, with 8 bases in between. CDR3 amino acids: CASYGDSGANVLTF. The CDR3 region has the DNA TGTGCCAGCTACGGTGACTCTGGGGCCAACGTCCTGACTTTC. The whole variable domain, filled in from reference TRBV2 and TRBJ2-6, reads EPEVTQTPSHQVTQMGQEVILRCVPISNHLYFYWYRQILGQKVEFLVSFYNNEISEKSEIFDDQFSVERPDGSNFTLKIRSTKLEDSAMYFCASYGDSGANVLTFGAGSRLTVL.

At least ten counts were recorded for this clonotype. The gene calls are TRBV28 and TRBJ1-2; 7 positions agree with TRBD1. Trimming at V came to 4 bases and at J to 1 base, leaving 6 bases not matched to a gene. The length of the CDR3 is 15 residues. Germline CDR1 MDHEN, CDR2 SYDVKM. The CDR3 protein is CASSSKYRGNYGYTF. The CDR3 nucleotides read TGTGCCAGCAGTTCTAAATACAGGGGTAACTATGGCTACACCTTC.

With regard to this clonotype: This sequence may be a read error, since a much larger clone differs from it by one base. The chain combines TRBV15 with TRBJ2-1, with D maybe TRBD2 (7 bases). V was shortened by 5 bases and J by 10 bases, with 15 bases between the two germline ends. The CDR3 spans 13 residues. Germline V gives CDR1 LNHNV, CDR2 YYDKDF (reference sequence). CDR3 nucleotides: TGTGCCACCAGCGAAGGGGGGGGACTGGAGCAGTTCTTC. Amino acid sequence: CATSEGGGLEQFF.

The chain joins TRBV27 to TRBJ2-1; 9 bases match TRBD1. V lost 3 bases, J lost 3 bases, and 12 bases stayed unmatched. The CDR3 spans 18 residues. Germline loops: CDR1 MNHEY, CDR2 SMNVEV (reference sequence). CDR3 region: CASSFPPTGGIFYNEQFF. The CDR3 DNA is TGTGCCAGCAGTTTTCCCCCCACAGGGGGCATTTTCTACAATGAGCAGTTCTTC.

This clonotype appeared many times. The missing conserved phenylalanine or tryptophan at the end of this CDR3 makes a read error likely. No DNA is shown, since the ends of the CDR3 on it are uncertain; the CDR3 is the one TCRdb lists. The chain has TRBV28 and TRBJ2-1; TRBD2 was called by the table and not checked on the DNA. CDR1 is MDHEN, CDR2 SYDVKM, per germline. The CDR3 is 11 residues long, ends included. CDR3: CASSGDRTSGI.

The V and J genes are TRBV19 and TRBJ2-7, with 8 bases aligning to TRBD1. After removal of 3 bases from V and 3 bases from J, the junction contained 10 bases not matched to a gene. Germline CDR1 and CDR2: LNHDA and SQIVND (reference sequence). The CDR3 length is 16 residues. CDR3 loop: CASSMDPGQAFYEQYF. The CDR3 coding sequence is TGTGCCAGTAGTATGGACCCGGGACAGGCTTTCTACGAGCAGTACTTC.

This chain links TRBV28 with TRBJ2-7; a weak D match, TRBD2 (6 bases). This CDR3 spans 15 amino acids. Looked up from germline, CDR1 is MDHEN and CDR2 is SYDVKM. Trimming took 1 base from V and 3 from J, leaving 13 bases between them. The DNA of the CDR3 is TGTGCCAGCAGTTTATATGCGGGAACTAGCTACGAGCAGTACTTC. Translation gives CASSLYAGTSYEQYF. Looking up the rest from reference TRBV28 and TRBJ2-7 gives the full variable domain: DVKVTQSSRYLVKRTGEKVFLECVQDMDHENMFWYRQDPGLGLRLIYFSYDVKMKEKGDIPEGYSVSREKKERFSLILESASTNQTSMYLCASSLYAGTSYEQYFGPGTRLTVT.

This clonotype occurred many times. V is TRBV11-2 and J is TRBJ2-1; TRBD2 matches 12 bases. Unmatched junction bases numbered 10, after V lost 1 base and J lost 9 bases. CDR1 is SGHAT and CDR2 is FQNNGV in the germline V gene. CDR3 size: 17 residues. The CDR3 region is CASSLAPPSGRALEQFF. CDR3 DNA: TGTGCCAGCAGCTTAGCTCCCCCTAGCGGGAGGGCCCTTGAGCAGTTCTTC.

The rearrangement uses TRBV24-1 and TRBJ2-1; tentatively, D is TRBD1 (6 bases). The CDR3 is made up of 17 amino acids. V dropped 4 bases and J dropped 5 bases, with 20 bases sitting between them. Germline CDR1 KGHDR, CDR2 SFDVKD. The DNA for the CDR3 is TGTGCCACCAGTGACCCCGGGCCCGGGACACCCAACAATGAGCAGTTCTTC. Amino acids: CATSDPGPGTPNNEQFF.

A note on this clonotype: This probably arose from a read error, given a far larger clone one base away. The chain's CDR3 is CASSYRDNYKQYF. CDR3 coding DNA: TGTGCCAGCAGCTACCGGGACAACTACAAGCAGTACTTC. The chain recombines TRBV7-9 with TRBJ2-7, with a weak D call TRBD1 (6 bases). CDR3 length: 13 amino acids. Germline CDR1 and CDR2: SEHNR and FQNEAQ (reference sequence).

In the case of this clonotype: At one end the junction does not follow the germline gene, possibly because of a read error. The chain uses TRBV5-1 and TRBJ2-7, with 7 bases that match TRBD1. CDR3 size: 15 residues. CDR1 is SGHRS, CDR2 YFSETQ, per germline. This CDR3 is CASREPGQSAHEQYF. In DNA form, the CDR3 reads TGTGCCAGCAGAGAACCGGGACAGTCAGCCCACGAGCAGTACTTC.

Regarding this clonotype: A much larger clone is a single base away; this may be a read error. This chain uses TRBV6-5 with TRBJ2-5; D gene uncertain. V was cut by 4 bases and J by 4 bases, with 13 bases left in between. Germline CDR1 is MNHEY and CDR2 is SVGAGI. This CDR3 contains 14 residues. The CDR3, as DNA: TGTGCCAGCAGTTCGGACGGGCCCGGAGAGACCCAGTACTTC. Amino acid sequence: CASSSDGPGETQYF.

CDR3 coding DNA: TGTGCCAGATCCACGTGGGGAGGAGGCTCCTACGAGCAGTACTTC. It yields the protein CARSTWGGGSYEQYF. The chain carries TRBV2 and TRBJ2-3, with D perhaps matching TRBD2 (6 bases). The J call may be faulty, since TRBJ2-7 better matches the DNA end. Germline V gene data show CDR1 as SNHLY and CDR2 as FYNNEI. The CDR3 is made up of 15 amino acids.

The chain recombines TRBV28 with TRBJ1-3, with D possibly matching TRBD1 (6 bases). This CDR3 has 14 amino acids. Germline values: CDR1 MDHEN, CDR2 SYDVKM. Trimming took off 10 bases at V and 0 bases at J, with 13 bases between the two ends. Written as DNA, the CDR3 is TGTGCCACTGTAGGGGGGAGCTCTGGAAACACCATATATTTT. Encoded protein: CATVGGSSGNTIYF.

This sequence joins TRBV29-1 and TRBJ2-2; the match to TRBD2 covers 13 bases. Germline trimming cut 6 bases from V and 7 bases from J; bases unmatched to any gene: 8. The CDR3 is 15 residues long. From germline, CDR1 is SQVTM and CDR2 ANQGSEA. CDR3 sequence: CSVRTSGRGGGELFF. DNA of the CDR3: TGCAGCGTCCGGACTAGCGGGAGAGGTGGCGGGGAGCTGTTTTTT.